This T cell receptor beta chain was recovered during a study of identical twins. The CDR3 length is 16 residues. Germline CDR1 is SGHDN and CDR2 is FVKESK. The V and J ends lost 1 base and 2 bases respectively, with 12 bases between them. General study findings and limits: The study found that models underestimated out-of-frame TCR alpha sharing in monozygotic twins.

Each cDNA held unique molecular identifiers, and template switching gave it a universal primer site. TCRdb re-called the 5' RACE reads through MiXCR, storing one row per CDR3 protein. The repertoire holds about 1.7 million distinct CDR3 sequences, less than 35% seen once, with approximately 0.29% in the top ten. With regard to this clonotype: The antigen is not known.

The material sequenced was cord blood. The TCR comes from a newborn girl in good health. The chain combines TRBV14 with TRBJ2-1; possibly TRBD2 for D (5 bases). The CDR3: CASSQVSGKTYNEQFF. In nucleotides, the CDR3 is TGTGCCAGCAGCCAAGTGAGCGGAAAAACCTACAATGAGCAGTTCTTC.